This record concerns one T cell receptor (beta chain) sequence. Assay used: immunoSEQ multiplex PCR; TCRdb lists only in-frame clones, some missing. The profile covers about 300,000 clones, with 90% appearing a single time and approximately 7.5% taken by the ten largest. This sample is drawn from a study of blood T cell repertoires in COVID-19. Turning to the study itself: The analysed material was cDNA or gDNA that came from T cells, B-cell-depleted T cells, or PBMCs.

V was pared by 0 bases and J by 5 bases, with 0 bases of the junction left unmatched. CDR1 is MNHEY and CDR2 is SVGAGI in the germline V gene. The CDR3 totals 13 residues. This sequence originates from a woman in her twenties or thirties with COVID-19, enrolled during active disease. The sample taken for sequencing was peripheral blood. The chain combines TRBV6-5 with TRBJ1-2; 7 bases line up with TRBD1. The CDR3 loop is CASSYSTGYGYTF. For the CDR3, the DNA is TGTGCCAGCAGTTACTCGACAGGGTATGGCTACACCTTC.